The 3 T cell receptor beta chains below all came from one sample that was sequenced in a study of cytomegalovirus exposure and HLA in healthy donors. The PCR was carried out with 60 Vbeta primers and 13 Jbeta primers. Generated by immunoSEQ multiplex PCR, the TCRdb table keeps only in-frame clones and is missing some. The table lists under 200,000 clones, 75% to 80% of them singletons, with 5% to 6% in the top ten. Sequencing input: PBMCs. The receptors originated from a woman in her 30s in good health and CMV-seropositive.

The genes are TRBV2 and TRBJ2-7; possibly TRBD1 for D (7 bases). V gave up 7 bases and J gave up 6 bases, with 28 bases separating them. The CDR3 totals 17 residues. Germline V gene lookup returns CDR1 SNHLY and CDR2 FYNNEI. The CDR3 DNA is TGTGCCAGCACCCTCCGCCCCGTCCAGGGGGGTAGTGGCGAGCAGTACTTC. Amino acids: CASTLRPVQGGSGEQYF.

The chain combines TRBV4-2 with TRBJ2-1, with a tentative D call TRBD2 (7 bases). Germline V gene lookup returns CDR1 LGHNA and CDR2 YNFKEQ. V lost 1 base and J lost 7, with 20 bases in between. CDR3 length equals 17 residues. The DNA of the CDR3 is TGTGCCAGCAGCCAAGGCGAGGGGGGGCCCGGATTAAATGAGCAGTTCTTC. Translating gives CASSQGEGGPGLNEQFF.

This clone occurred a few times. This chain joins TRBV10-3 and TRBJ2-1, with TRBD1 matching over 7 bases. This CDR3 spans 16 amino acids. V trimming: 6 bases; J trimming: 8 bases; junction bases outside the gene matches: 16. From germline, CDR1 is ENHRY and CDR2 SYGVKD. The chain's CDR3 is CAISLFYRQGSDEQFF. The CDR3 DNA follows: TGTGCCATCAGCTTATTTTATCGACAGGGTAGCGATGAGCAGTTCTTC.